These T cell receptor beta chains were read from a single sample in a study of identical twins' blood T cells. TCRdb used MiXCR to reprocess the 5' RACE reads, holding one entry per CDR3 protein. Altogether hundreds of thousands of distinct CDR3 sequences are present, about 28% being singletons, with the ten largest covering 5.5% to 6.5%. Source material: PBMCs. These TCRs come from a woman aged 18 to 50 in good health. Both conserved end residues are part of each CDR3. Fields, in order: J gene, V gene, CDR3 protein.

j_call: TRBJ2-1; v_call: TRBV5-1; cdr3_aa: CASSLWLYNEQFF
j_call: TRBJ1-3; v_call: TRBV7-9; cdr3_aa: CASSFRVSGNTIYF
j_call: TRBJ2-5; v_call: TRBV24-1; cdr3_aa: CATSDPRVGETQYF
j_call: TRBJ1-4; v_call: TRBV5-1; cdr3_aa: CASSLGSEKLFF
j_call: TRBJ2-3; v_call: TRBV20-1; cdr3_aa: CNAKAGPQTDTQYF
j_call: TRBJ1-4; v_call: TRBV20-1; cdr3_aa: CSAPENEKLFF
j_call: TRBJ1-1; v_call: TRBV20-1; cdr3_aa: CGASPTLNTEAFF
j_call: TRBJ2-1; v_call: TRBV2; cdr3_aa: CASSGSGGRLGEQFF
j_call: TRBJ1-1; v_call: TRBV7-8; cdr3_aa: CASSLVIRGGEAFF
j_call: TRBJ2-7; v_call: TRBV12-3/TRBV12-4; cdr3_aa: CASSWGGDEQYF
j_call: TRBJ2-7; v_call: TRBV30; cdr3_aa: CAWDSSYEQYF
j_call: TRBJ2-7; v_call: TRBV10-2; cdr3_aa: CASSESGTYYEQYF
j_call: TRBJ2-1; v_call: TRBV5-1; cdr3_aa: CASLYEGPNRDEQFF
j_call: TRBJ1-5; v_call: TRBV7-9; cdr3_aa: CASSMGQINQPQHF
j_call: TRBJ1-1; v_call: TRBV13; cdr3_aa: CASSLWGRGEAFF